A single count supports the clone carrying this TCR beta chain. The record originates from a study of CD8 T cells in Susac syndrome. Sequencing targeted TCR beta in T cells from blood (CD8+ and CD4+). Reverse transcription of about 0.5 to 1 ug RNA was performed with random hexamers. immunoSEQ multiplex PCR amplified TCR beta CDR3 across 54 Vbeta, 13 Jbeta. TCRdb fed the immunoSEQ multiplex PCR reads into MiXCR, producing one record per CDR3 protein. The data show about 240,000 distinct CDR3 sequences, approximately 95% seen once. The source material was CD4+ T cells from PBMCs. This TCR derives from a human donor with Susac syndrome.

The CDR3 nucleotides are TGTGCCAGCAGCGGGGTTATAACGGGAGGCTACAATGAGCAGTTCTTC. Encoded protein: CASSGVITGGYNEQFF. The rearrangement joins TRBV9 to TRBJ2-1; 7 nucleotides match TRBD2. Per the germline V gene, CDR1 is SGDLS and CDR2 is YYNGEE. This CDR3 is built from 16 residues. Trimming removed 3 bases from V and 3 bases from J; junction bases left unmatched: 9. Based on the CDR3 plus reference TRBV9 and TRBJ2-1, the full variable domain is DSGVTQTPKHLITATGQRVTLRCSPRSGDLSVYWYQQSLDQGLQFLIQYYNGEERAKGNILERFSAQQFPDLHSELNLSSLELGDSALYFCASSGVITGGYNEQFFGPGTRLTVL.